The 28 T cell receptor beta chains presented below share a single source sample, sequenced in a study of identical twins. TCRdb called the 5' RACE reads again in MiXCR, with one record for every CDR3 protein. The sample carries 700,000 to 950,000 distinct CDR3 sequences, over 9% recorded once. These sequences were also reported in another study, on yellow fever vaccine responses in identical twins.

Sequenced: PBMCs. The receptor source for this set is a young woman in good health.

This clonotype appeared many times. Here the CDR3 DNA reads TGCGCCAGCAGCCTGACCTCCTGGGGGAACACCATATATTTT. It is translated as CASSLTSWGNTIYF. The rearrangement uses TRBV5-1 and TRBJ1-3; TRBD1 is a possible D gene (5 bases). Germline loops: CDR1 SGHRS, CDR2 YFSETQ. CDR3 size: 14 residues. V dropped 4 bases and J dropped 7 bases, with 15 bases sitting between them.

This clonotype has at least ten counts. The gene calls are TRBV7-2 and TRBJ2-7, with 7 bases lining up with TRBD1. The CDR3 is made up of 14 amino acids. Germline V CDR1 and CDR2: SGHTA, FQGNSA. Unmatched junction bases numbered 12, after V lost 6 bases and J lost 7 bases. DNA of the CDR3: TGTGCCAGCAGGAACCGGGACAGTATAGGGGAGCAGTACTTC. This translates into CASRNRDSIGEQYF.

The CDR3 loop is CASSLASLAGGNEQFF. The DNA of the CDR3 is TGTGCCAGCAGCTTGGCCTCACTAGCGGGGGGCAATGAGCAGTTCTTC. J is TRBJ2-1 and V is TRBV5-5; 12 bases align to TRBD2. CDR1 and CDR2 (germline): SGHKS, YYEKEE (reference sequence). V gave up 0 bases and J gave up 6 bases; unmatched junction bases: 4. This CDR3 contains 16 residues.

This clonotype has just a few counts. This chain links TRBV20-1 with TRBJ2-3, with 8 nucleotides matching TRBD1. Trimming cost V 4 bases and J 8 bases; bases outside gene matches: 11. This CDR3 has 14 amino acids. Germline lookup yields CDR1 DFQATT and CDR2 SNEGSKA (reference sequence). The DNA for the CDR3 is TGCAGTGCTACACAGGGGGTCGCAGGGGGTACGCAGTATTTT. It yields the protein CSATQGVAGGTQYF.

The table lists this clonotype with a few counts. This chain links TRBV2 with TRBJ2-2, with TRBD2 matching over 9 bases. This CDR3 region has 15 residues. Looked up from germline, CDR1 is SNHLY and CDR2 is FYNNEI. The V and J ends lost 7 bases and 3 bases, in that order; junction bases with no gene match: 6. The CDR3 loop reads CASNLAGYDTGELFF. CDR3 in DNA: TGTGCCAGCAACCTAGCGGGGTACGACACCGGGGAGCTGTTTTTT.

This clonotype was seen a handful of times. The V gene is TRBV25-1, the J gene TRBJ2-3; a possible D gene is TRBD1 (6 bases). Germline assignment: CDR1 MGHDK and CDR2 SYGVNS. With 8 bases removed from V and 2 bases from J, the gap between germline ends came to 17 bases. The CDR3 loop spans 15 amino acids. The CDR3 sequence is CASSSVQGNTDTQYF. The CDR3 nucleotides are TGTGCCAGCTCGTCGGTCCAGGGGAACACAGATACGCAGTATTTT.

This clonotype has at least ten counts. The CDR3 DNA reads TGCAGCGCGTGGCACTACGAGCAGTACTTC. Protein: CSAWHYEQYF. This chain connects TRBV29-1 to TRBJ2-7; D is uncertain. The CDR3 extends over 10 amino acids. CDR1 is SQVTM and CDR2 is ANQGSEA in the germline V gene. The V gene lost 7 bases and the J gene lost 3 bases, with 7 bases spanning the gap.

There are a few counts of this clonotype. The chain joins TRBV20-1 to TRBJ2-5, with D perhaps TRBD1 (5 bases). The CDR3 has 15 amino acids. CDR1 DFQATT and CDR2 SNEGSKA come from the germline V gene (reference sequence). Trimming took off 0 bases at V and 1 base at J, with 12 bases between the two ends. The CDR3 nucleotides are TGCAGTGCTAGAGATCGTCCGACAGTCCAAGAGACCCAGTACTTC. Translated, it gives CSARDRPTVQETQYF.

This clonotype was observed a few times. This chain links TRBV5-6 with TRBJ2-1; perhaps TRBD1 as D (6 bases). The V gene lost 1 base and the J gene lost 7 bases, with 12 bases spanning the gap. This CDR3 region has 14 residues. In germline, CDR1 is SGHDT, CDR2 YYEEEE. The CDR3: CASSLLEDRNEQFF. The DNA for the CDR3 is TGTGCCAGCAGCTTGTTGGAGGACAGAAATGAGCAGTTCTTC.

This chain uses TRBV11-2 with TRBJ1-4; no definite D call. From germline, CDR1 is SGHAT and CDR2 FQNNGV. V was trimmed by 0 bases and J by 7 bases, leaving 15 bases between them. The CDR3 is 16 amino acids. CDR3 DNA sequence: TGTGCCAGCAGCTTAGATGCGAGCCAGTGGGCTGAAAAACTGTTTTTT. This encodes CASSLDASQWAEKLFF.

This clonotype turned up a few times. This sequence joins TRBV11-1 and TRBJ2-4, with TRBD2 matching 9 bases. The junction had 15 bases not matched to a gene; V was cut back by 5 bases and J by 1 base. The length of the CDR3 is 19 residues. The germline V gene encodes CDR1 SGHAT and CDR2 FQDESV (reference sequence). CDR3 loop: CASSHSGLALLGAKNIQYF. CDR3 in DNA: TGTGCCAGCAGCCATTCCGGACTAGCGCTGTTGGGGGCCAAAAACATTCAGTACTTC.

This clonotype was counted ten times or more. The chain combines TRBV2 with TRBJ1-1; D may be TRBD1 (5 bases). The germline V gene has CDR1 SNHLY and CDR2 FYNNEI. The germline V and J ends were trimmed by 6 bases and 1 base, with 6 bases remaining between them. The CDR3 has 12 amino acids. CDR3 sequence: CASRTANTEAFF. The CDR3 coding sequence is TGTGCCAGCAGGACAGCGAACACTGAAGCTTTCTTT.

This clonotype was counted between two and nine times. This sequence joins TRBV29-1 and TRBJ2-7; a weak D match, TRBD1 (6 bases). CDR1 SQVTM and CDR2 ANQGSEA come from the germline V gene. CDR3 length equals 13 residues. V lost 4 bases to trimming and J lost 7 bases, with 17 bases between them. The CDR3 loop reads CSVGTAITGEQYF. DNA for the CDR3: TGCAGCGTTGGGACAGCAATTACGGGAGAGCAGTACTTC.

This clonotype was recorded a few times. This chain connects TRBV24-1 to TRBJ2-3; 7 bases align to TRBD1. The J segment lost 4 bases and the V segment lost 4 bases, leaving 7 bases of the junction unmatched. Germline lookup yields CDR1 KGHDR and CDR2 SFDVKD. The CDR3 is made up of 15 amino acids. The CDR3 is CATSDRNRGADTQYF. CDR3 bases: TGTGCCACCAGTGACAGGAACAGGGGAGCAGATACGCAGTATTTT.

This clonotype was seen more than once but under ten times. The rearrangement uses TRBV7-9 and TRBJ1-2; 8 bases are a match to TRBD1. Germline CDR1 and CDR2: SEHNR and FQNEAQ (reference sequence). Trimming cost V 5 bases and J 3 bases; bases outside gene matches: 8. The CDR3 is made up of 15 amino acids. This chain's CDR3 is CASSPDRGSYYGYTF. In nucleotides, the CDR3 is TGTGCCAGCAGCCCCGACAGGGGAAGTTACTATGGCTACACCTTC.

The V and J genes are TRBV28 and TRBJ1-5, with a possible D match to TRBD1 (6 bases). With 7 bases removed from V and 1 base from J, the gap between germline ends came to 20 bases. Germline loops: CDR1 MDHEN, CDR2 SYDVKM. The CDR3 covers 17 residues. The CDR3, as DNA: TGTGCCAGCATCGAAGTGCGGGCAACAGGGAGCAATCAGCCCCAGCATTTT. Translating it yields CASIEVRATGSNQPQHF.

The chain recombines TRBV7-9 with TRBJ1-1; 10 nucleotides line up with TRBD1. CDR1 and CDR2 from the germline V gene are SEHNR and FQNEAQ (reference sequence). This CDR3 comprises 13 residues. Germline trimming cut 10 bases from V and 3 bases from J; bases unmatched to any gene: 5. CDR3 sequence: CATVGQGYTEAFF. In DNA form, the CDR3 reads TGTGCCACCGTGGGACAGGGGTACACTGAAGCTTTCTTT.

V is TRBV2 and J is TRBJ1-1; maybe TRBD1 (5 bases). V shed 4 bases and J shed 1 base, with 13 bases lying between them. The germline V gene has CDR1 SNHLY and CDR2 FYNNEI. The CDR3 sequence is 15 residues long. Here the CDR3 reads CASSGAAGSNTEAFF. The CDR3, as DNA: TGTGCCAGCAGTGGAGCAGCAGGGTCGAACACTGAAGCTTTCTTT.

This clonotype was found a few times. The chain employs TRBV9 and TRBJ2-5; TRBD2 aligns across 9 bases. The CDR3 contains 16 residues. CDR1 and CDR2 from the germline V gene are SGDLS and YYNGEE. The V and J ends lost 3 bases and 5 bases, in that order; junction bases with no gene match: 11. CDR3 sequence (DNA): TGTGCCAGCAGCGACCTGCTGTCTAGCGGGGCGGAGACCCAGTACTTC. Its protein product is CASSDLLSSGAETQYF.

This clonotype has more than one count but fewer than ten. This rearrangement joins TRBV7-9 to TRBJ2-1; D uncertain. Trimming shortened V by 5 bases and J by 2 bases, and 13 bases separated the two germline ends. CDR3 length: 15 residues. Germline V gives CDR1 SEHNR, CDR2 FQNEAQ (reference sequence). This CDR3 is CASSEVSQAYNEQFF. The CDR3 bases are TGTGCCAGCAGCGAAGTTTCTCAGGCCTACAATGAGCAGTTCTTC.

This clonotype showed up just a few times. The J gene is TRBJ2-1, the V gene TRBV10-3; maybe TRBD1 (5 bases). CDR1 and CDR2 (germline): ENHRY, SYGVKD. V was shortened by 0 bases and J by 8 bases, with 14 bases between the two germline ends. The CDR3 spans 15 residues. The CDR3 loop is CAISESWAGIDEQFF. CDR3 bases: TGTGCCATCAGTGAGTCCTGGGCAGGGATCGATGAGCAGTTCTTC.

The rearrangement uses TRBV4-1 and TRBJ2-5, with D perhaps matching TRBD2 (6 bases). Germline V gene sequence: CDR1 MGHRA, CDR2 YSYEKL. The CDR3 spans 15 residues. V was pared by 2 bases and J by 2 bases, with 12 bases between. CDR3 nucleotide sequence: TGCGCCAGCAGCCAATATAACGCGGGGCAAGAGACCCAGTACTTC. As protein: CASSQYNAGQETQYF.

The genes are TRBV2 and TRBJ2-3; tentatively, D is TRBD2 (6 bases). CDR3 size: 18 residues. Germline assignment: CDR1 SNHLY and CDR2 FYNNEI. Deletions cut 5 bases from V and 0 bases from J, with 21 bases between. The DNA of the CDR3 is TGTGCCAGCAGTAACATGGAGGTGGGCGGGATGAGCACAGATACGCAGTATTTT. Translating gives CASSNMEVGGMSTDTQYF.

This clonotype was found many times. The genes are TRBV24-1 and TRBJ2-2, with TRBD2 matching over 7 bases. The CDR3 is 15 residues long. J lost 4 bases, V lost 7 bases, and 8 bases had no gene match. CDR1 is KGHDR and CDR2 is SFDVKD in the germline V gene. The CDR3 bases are TGTGCCACCAGAACCTCGACTAGCCCCACCGGGGAGCTGTTTTTT. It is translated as CATRTSTSPTGELFF.

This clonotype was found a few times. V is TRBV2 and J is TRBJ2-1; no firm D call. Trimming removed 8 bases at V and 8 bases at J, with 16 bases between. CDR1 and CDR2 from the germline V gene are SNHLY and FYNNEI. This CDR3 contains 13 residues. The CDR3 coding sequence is TGTGCCAGCTCGGAGAGATGGGGTTATGAGCAGTTCTTC. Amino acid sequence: CASSERWGYEQFF. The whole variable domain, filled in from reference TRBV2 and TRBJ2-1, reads EPEVTQTPSHQVTQMGQEVILRCVPISNHLYFYWYRQILGQKVEFLVSFYNNEISEKSEIFDDQFSVERPDGSNFTLKIRSTKLEDSAMYFCASSERWGYEQFFGPGTRLTVL.

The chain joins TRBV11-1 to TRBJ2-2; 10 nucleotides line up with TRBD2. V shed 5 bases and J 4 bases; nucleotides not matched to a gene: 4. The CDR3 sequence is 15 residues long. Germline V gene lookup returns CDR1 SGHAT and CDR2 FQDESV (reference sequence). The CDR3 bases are TGTGCCAGCAGCAACGGACTAGCGGTCACCGGGGAGCTGTTTTTT. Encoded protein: CASSNGLAVTGELFF.

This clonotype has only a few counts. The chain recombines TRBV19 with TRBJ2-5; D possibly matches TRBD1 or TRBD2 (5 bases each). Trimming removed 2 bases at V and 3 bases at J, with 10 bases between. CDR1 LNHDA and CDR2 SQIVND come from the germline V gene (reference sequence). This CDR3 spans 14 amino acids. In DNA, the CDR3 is TGTGCCAGTAGTATAATCGGGACCAAAGAGACCCAGTACTTC. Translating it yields CASSIIGTKETQYF.

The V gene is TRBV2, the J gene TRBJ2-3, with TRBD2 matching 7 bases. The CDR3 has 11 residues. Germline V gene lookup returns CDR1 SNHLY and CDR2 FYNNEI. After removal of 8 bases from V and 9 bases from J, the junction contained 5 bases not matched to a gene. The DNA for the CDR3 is TGTGCCAGCCTGACAGCGGGGACGCAGTATTTT. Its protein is CASLTAGTQYF.